One sample yielded the 14 T cell receptor beta chains listed below, sequenced in a study of vaccination and CD4 T cells after COVID-19. These receptors are not linked to any known antigen. The Oncomine TCR Beta short-read assay was what sequenced the DNA obtained from cultured CD4+ T cells. TCRdb redid the calling of the PCR reads with MiXCR, one entry per CDR3 protein. The sample contains more than 10,000 distinct CDR3 sequences, around 40% of which appear only once. Sample treatment: roughly 10-day PBMC culture with coronavirus spike peptide pools or control peptides (ViraFEST assay). Specimen: CD4+ T cells from blood, cultured in vitro, collected after SARS-CoV-2 vaccination. These receptors all come from a human donor who had recovered from COVID-19.

This clonotype was observed a few times. The chain links TRBV6-5 to TRBJ1-6, with TRBD1 matching over 8 bases. V lost 4 bases and J lost 8; bases outside the gene matches: 7. Per the germline V gene, CDR1 is MNHEY and CDR2 is SVGAGI. This CDR3 contains 15 residues. CDR3: CASSLMGQVDSPLHF. In nucleotides, the CDR3 is TGTGCCAGCAGTTTAATGGGACAGGTGGATTCACCCCTCCACTTT.

The chain links TRBV12-2 to TRBJ1-2; TRBD1 is taken as the D call from the table, unchecked against the DNA. TRBV12-2 is termed a pseudogene. The CDR3 sequence is 13 residues long. CDR3 sequence reads: CASRCDRSYGYTF. The CDR3 DNA sequence: TGTGCAAGTCGCTGTGACAGGTCCTATGGCTACACCTTC.

The rearrangement joins TRBV12-3 or TRBV12-4 to TRBJ1-5; no clear D. V was cut by 5 bases and J by 4 bases, with 12 bases left in between. The CDR3 covers 14 residues. CDR3 in amino acids: CASSQDRGNQPQHF. DNA for the CDR3: TGTGCCAGCAGTCAGGATCGGGGAAATCAGCCCCAGCATTTT.

The V call is TRBV30, the J call TRBJ1-5; unclear D gene. This CDR3 has 15 residues. Trimming removed 1 base at V and 5 bases at J, with 15 bases between. Germline V lookup: CDR1 GTSNPN, CDR2 SVGIG (reference sequence). The CDR3 loop is CAWSGNWGIHQPQHF. CDR3 nucleotides: TGTGCCTGGAGTGGGAACTGGGGAATCCATCAGCCCCAGCATTTT.

The V call is TRBV5-1, the J call TRBJ2-1, with 8 bases fitting TRBD2. Germline V gene sequence: CDR1 SGHRS, CDR2 YFSETQ. This CDR3 comprises 15 residues. Losses at the gene ends were 5 bases for V and 9 bases for J; bases not matched to a gene: 13. The CDR3 loop reads CASRGTGLAGFEQFF. The CDR3 DNA sequence: TGCGCCAGCAGAGGTACGGGGCTAGCGGGTTTTGAGCAGTTCTTC.

This clonotype has more than one count but fewer than ten. J is TRBJ1-6 and V is TRBV21-1. TRBV21-1 is recorded as a pseudogene. This CDR3 region has 15 residues. The CDR3 DNA is TGTGCCAGCAGCAAGCTGGGATTGTGTAATTCACCCCTCCACTTT. Its protein is CASSKLGLCNSPLHF.

The chain is built from TRBV20-1 and TRBJ2-5; 8 bases are shared with TRBD2. In germline, CDR1 is DFQATT, CDR2 SNEGSKA (reference sequence). The CDR3 is 13 amino acids. V dropped 5 bases and J dropped 5; count of bases not matched to a gene: 7. The CDR3 DNA sequence: TGCAGTGCTCCCGGACTAGCAGGCGAGACCCAGTACTTC. Translated, it gives CSAPGLAGETQYF.

By proportion, this clonotype is large. This sequence joins TRBV6-1 and TRBJ1-1; 7 bases are shared with TRBD1. CDR3 length equals 14 residues. V trimming: 10 bases; J trimming: 6 bases; junction bases outside the gene matches: 14. The germline gives CDR1 MNHNS, CDR2 SASEGT. The CDR3 coding sequence is TGTGCCACCGCAGTCAACAGGGGTGGGGCTGAAGCTTTCTTT. It specifies CATAVNRGGAEAFF.

The V and J genes are TRBV2 and TRBJ2-7; TRBD1 might be the D (5 bases). CDR3 length: 14 amino acids. Germline V gene data show CDR1 as SNHLY and CDR2 as FYNNEI. Deletions cut 4 bases from V and 2 bases from J, with 12 bases between. This chain's CDR3 is CASSGGSLAYEQYF. The CDR3, as DNA: TGTGCCAGCAGTGGGGGCAGCCTTGCCTACGAGCAGTACTTC.

V gene TRBV6-1 combines with J gene TRBJ2-1; tentative D call: TRBD1 (6 bases). The germline CDR1 and CDR2 sequences are MNHNS and SASEGT. The CDR3 has 15 residues. V shed 2 bases and J shed 3 bases, with 11 bases lying between them. CDR3 nucleotides: TGTGCCAGCAGTGAAATGACAGGCGGCTACAATGAGCAGTTCTTC. Protein: CASSEMTGGYNEQFF.

For this clonotype: A read error may be the cause here, since a much bigger clone is one base away. This CDR3 is missing its conserved last phenylalanine or tryptophan, likely due to a read error. DNA of the CDR3: TGCAGTGCTAAGAGGTCAGGAGAGGGACTAGCGCTAGATACGCAGTATTCT. This codes for CSAKRSGEGLALDTQYS. The V and J genes are TRBV20-1 and TRBJ2-3, with 10 positions matching TRBD2. This CDR3 comprises 17 residues. Germline V lookup: CDR1 DFQATT, CDR2 SNEGSKA (reference sequence). V lost 4 bases and J lost 5; bases outside the gene matches: 15.

CDR3 sequence reads: CASSLGAGPQETQYF. As DNA, the CDR3 is TGTGCCAGCAGCTTGGGGGCAGGTCCACAAGAGACCCAGTACTTC. The chain recombines TRBV7-2 with TRBJ2-5, with a tentative D call TRBD1 (6 bases). The germline CDR1 and CDR2 sequences are SGHTA and FQGNSA. V lost 3 bases and J lost 2, with 13 bases in between. CDR3 length: 15 amino acids. The full variable domain, with the rest looked up from reference TRBV7-2 and TRBJ2-5, is GAGVSQSPSNKVTEKGKDVELRCDPISGHTALYWYRQSLGQGLEFLIYFQGNSAPDKSGLPSDRFSAERTGGSVSTLTIQRTQQEDSAVYLCASSLGAGPQETQYFGPGTRLLVL.

The chain recombines TRBV2 with TRBJ1-2, with TRBD1 as a possible D gene (5 bases). The CDR3 length is 16 residues. V lost 4 bases to trimming and J lost 1 base, with 16 bases between them. The germline CDR1 and CDR2 sequences are SNHLY and FYNNEI. CDR3 nucleotide sequence: TGTGCCAGCAGTGCCCAATCGGGGGTGGGTAACTATGGCTACACCTTC. Amino acids: CASSAQSGVGNYGYTF.

The J gene is TRBJ2-1, the V gene TRBV20-1; D gene ambiguous. CDR1 and CDR2 from the germline V gene are DFQATT and SNEGSKA (reference sequence). CDR3 length: 12 amino acids. The germline V and J ends were trimmed by 0 bases and 7 bases, with 7 bases remaining between them. As DNA, the CDR3 is TGCAGTGCTAGAGACGTTGGGAATGAGCAGTTCTTC. It encodes CSARDVGNEQFF.